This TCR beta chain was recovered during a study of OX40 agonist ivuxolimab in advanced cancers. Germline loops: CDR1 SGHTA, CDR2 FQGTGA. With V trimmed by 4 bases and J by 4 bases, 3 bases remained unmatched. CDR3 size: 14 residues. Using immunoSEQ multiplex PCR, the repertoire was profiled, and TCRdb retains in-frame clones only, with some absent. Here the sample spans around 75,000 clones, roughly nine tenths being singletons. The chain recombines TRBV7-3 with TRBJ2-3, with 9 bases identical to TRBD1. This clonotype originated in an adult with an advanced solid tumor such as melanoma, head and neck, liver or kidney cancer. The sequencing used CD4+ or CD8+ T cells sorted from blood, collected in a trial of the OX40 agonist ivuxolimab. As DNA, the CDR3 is TGTGCCAGCAGCTGGGACAGGGAATCAGATACGCAGTATTTT. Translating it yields CASSWDRESDTQYF.